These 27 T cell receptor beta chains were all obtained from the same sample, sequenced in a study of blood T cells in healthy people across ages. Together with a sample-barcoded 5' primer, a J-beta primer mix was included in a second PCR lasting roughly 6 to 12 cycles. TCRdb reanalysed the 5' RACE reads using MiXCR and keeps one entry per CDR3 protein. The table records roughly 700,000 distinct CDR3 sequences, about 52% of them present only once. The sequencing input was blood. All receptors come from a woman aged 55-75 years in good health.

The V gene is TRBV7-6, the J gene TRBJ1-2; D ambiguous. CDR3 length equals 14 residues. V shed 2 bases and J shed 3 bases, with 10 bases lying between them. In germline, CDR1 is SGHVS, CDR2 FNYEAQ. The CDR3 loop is CASSLIPEDYGYTF. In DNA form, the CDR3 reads TGTGCCAGCAGCTTAATCCCCGAGGACTATGGCTACACCTTC. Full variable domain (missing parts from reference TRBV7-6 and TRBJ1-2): GAGVSQSPRYKVTKRGQDVALRCDPISGHVSLYWYRQALGQGPEFLTYFNYEAQQDKSGLPNDRFSAERPEGSISTLTIQRTEQRDSAMYRCASSLIPEDYGYTFGSGTRLTVV.

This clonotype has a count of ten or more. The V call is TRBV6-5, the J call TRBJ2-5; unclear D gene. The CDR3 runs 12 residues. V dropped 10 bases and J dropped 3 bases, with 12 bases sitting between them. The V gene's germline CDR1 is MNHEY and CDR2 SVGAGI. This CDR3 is CATVSGKETQYF. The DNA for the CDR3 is TGTGCCACCGTATCAGGAAAAGAGACCCAGTACTTC.

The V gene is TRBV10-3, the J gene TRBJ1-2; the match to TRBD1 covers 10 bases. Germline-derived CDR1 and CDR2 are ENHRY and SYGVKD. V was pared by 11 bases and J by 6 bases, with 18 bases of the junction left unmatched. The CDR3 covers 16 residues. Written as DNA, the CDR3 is TGTGCCCTAAAACCGGGACAGGGGCCCCAAGTCGATGGCTACACCTTC. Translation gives CALKPGQGPQVDGYTF.

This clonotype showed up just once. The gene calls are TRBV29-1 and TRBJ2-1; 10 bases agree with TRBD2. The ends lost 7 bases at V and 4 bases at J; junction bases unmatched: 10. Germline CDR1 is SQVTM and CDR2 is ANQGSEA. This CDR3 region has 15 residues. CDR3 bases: TGCAGCGCTGGGGGGCTAGCGGGAGCTTACAATGAGCAGTTCTTC. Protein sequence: CSAGGLAGAYNEQFF.

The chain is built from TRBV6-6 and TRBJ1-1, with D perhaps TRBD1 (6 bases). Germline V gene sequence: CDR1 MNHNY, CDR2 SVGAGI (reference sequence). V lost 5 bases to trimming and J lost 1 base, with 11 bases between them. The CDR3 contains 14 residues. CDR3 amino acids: CASSPGAGNTEAFF. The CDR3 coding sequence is TGTGCCAGCAGTCCGGGGGCGGGGAACACTGAAGCTTTCTTT.

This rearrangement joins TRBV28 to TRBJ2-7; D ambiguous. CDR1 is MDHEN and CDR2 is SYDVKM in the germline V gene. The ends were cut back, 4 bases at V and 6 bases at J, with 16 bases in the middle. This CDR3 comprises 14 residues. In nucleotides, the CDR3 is TGTGCCAGCAGTTGGGCCGGCCTTTTTTTCGAGCAGTACTTC. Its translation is CASSWAGLFFEQYF.

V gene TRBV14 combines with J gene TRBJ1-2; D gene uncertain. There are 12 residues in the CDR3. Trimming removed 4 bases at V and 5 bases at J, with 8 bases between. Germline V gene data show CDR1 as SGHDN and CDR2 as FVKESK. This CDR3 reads CASSRAAYGYTF. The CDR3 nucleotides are TGTGCCAGCAGCCGAGCCGCTTATGGCTACACCTTC.

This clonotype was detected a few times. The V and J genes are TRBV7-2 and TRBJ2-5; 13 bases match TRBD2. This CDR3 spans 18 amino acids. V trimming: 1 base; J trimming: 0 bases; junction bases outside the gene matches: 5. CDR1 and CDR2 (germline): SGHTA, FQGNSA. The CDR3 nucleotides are TGTGCCAGCAGCTTAGAGGGACTAGCGGGATGGGACCAAGAGACCCAGTACTTC. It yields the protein CASSLEGLAGWDQETQYF.

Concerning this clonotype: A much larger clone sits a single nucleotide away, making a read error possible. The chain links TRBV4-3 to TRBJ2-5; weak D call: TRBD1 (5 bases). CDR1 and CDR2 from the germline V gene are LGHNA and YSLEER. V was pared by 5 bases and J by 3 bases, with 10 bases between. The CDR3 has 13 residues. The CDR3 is CASSVRQKETQYF. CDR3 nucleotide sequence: TGCGCCAGCAGCGTACGACAGAAAGAGACCCAGTACTTC.

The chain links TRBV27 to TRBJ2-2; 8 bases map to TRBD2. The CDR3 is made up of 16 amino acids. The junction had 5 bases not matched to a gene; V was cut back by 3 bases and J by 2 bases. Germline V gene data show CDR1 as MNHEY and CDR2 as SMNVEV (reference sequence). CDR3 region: CASSLVGGGNTGELFF. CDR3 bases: TGTGCCAGCAGTTTGGTCGGGGGGGGCAACACCGGGGAGCTGTTTTTT.

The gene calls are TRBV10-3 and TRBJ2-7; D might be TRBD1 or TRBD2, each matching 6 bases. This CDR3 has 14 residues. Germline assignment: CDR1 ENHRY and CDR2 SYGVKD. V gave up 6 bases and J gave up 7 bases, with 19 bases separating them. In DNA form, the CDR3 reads TGTGCCATCAGGGATGAACCGGGGGCGGGAGAGCAGTACTTC. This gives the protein CAIRDEPGAGEQYF.

CDR3 loop: CSVQFGANVLTF. The CDR3 region has the DNA TGCAGCGTTCAATTTGGGGCCAACGTCCTGACTTTC. The chain employs TRBV29-1 and TRBJ2-6; D is unclear. V lost 5 bases, J lost 3 bases, and 5 bases lay in between. Germline values: CDR1 SQVTM, CDR2 ANQGSEA. This CDR3 is 12 amino acids long.

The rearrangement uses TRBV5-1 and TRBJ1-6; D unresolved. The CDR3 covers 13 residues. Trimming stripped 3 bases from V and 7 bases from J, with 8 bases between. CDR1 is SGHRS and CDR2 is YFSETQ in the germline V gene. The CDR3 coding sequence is TGCGCCAGCAGCTACGGGCGGAATTCACCCCTCCACTTT. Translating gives CASSYGRNSPLHF. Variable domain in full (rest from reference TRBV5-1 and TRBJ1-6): KAGVTQTPRYLIKTRGQQVTLSCSPISGHRSVSWYQQTPGQGLQFLFEYFSETQRNKGNFPGRFSGRQFSNSRSEMNVSTLELGDSALYLCASSYGRNSPLHFGNGTRLTVT.

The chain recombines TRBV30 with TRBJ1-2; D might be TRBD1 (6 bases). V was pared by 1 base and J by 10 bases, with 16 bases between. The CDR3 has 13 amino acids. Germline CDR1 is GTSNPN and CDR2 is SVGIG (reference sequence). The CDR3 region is CAWSGGGQRLYTF. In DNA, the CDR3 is TGTGCCTGGAGTGGGGGGGGACAAAGGCTCTACACCTTC.

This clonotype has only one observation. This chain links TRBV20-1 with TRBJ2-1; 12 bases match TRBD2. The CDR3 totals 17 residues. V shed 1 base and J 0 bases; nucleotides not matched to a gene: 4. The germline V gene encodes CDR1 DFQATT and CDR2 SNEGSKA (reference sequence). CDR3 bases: TGCAGTGCTAGAGTGGCTAGCGGGAGGGCCTCCTACAATGAGCAGTTCTTC. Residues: CSARVASGRASYNEQFF.

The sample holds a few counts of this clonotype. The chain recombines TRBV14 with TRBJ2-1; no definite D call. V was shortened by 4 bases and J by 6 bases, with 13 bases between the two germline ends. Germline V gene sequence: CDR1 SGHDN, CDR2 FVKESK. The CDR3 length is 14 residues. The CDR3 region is CASSPQAKGNEQFF. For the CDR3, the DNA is TGTGCCAGCAGCCCCCAGGCAAAGGGCAATGAGCAGTTCTTC.

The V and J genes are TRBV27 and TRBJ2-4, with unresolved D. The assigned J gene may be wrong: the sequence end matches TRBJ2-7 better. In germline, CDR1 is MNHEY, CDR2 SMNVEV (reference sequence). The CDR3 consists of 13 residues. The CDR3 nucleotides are TGTGCCAGCGGTCGTTACCCTCTCTACGAGCAGTACTTC. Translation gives CASGRYPLYEQYF.

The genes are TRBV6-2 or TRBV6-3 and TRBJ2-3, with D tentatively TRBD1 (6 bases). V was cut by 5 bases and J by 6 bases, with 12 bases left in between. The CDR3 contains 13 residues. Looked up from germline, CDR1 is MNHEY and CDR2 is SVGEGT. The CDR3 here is CASSPGTPDTQYF. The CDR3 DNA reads TGTGCCAGCAGTCCGGGGACACCCGATACGCAGTATTTT.

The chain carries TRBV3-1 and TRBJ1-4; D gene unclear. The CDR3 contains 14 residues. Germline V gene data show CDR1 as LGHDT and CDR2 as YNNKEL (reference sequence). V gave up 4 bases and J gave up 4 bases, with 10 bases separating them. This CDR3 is CASSRRGGNEKLFF. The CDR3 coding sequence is TGTGCCAGCAGCCGGCGGGGAGGTAATGAAAAACTGTTTTTT.

The CDR3: CASSQGVASGRAEQYF. The CDR3 DNA is TGCGCCAGCAGCCAAGGAGTAGCTAGCGGGAGGGCCGAGCAGTACTTC. The chain links TRBV4-3 to TRBJ2-5; 12 nucleotides line up with TRBD2. The J call may not be correct, given that the DNA end is closer to TRBJ2-7. The CDR3 runs to 16 residues. CDR1 is LGHNA and CDR2 is YSLEER in the germline V gene.

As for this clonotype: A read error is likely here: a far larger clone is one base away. CDR3 DNA: TGTACCAGCAGCTCCTACTACGAGCAGTACTTC. It encodes CTSSSYYEQYF. The rearrangement joins TRBV12-3 or TRBV12-4 to TRBJ2-7, with D hard to call. The CDR3 totals 11 residues.

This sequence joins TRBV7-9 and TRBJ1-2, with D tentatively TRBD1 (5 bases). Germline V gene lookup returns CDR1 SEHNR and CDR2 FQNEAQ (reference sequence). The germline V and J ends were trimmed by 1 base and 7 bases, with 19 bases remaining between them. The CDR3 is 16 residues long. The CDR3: CASSLGGTAIACGYTF. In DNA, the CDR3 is TGTGCCAGCAGCTTAGGCGGGACGGCGATAGCCTGTGGCTACACCTTC.

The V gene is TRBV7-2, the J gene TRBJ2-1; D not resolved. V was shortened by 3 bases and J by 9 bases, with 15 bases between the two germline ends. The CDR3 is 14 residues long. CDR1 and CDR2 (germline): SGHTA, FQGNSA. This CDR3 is CASSFARSFGEQFF. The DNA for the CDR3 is TGTGCCAGCAGCTTTGCACGATCGTTTGGTGAGCAGTTCTTC.

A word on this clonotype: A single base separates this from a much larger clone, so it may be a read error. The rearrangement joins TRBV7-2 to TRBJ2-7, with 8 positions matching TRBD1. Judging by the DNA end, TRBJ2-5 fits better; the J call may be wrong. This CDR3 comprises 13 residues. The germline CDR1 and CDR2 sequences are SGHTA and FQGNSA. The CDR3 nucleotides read TGTGCCAGCGGCTTTGGACAGGGAGAGACCCAGTACTTC. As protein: CASGFGQGETQYF.

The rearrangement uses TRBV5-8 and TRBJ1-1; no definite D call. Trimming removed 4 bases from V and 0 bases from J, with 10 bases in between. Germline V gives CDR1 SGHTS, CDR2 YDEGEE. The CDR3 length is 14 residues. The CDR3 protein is CASSRRLLNTEAFF. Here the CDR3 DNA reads TGTGCCAGCAGCCGGCGACTCTTGAACACTGAAGCTTTCTTT. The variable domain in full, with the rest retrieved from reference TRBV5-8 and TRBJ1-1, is EAGVTQSPTHLIKTRGQQATLRCSPISGHTSVYWYQQALGLGLQFLLWYDEGEERNRGNFPPRFSGRQFPNYSSELNVNALELEDSALYLCASSRRLLNTEAFFGQGTRLTVV.

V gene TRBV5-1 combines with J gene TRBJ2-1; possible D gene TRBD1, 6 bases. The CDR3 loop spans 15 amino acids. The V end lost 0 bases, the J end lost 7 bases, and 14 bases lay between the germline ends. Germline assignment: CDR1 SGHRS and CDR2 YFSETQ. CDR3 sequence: CASSLAGGADNEQFF. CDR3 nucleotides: TGCGCCAGCAGCTTGGCTGGGGGCGCGGATAATGAGCAGTTCTTC.

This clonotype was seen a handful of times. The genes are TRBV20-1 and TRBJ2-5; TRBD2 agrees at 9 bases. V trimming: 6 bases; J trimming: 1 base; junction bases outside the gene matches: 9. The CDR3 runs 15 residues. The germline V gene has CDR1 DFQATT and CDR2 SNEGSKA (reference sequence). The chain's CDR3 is CSANPGTSLQETQYF. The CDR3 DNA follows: TGCAGTGCCAACCCCGGGACTAGCCTCCAAGAGACCCAGTACTTC.